This T cell receptor (beta chain) was sequenced during a study of blood T cell repertoires in COVID-19. In the original workflow: Amplifying reference gene primers gave estimates of nucleated cell counts. This table comes from immunoSEQ multiplex PCR, and its TCRdb copy is limited to in-frame clones, with some not included. The V and J calls and clone size come from that table; D and trimming were worked out from the DNA. The table shows tens of thousands of clones, with around 89% occurring only once. The CDR3 length is 13 residues. The V end was cut by 10 bases, the J end by 5 bases, with 17 bases between. Germline V CDR1 and CDR2: MRHNA, SNTAGT.

This chain uses TRBV6-4 with TRBJ2-5; tentative D call: TRBD2 (5 bases). The sequence was obtained from a human donor with active COVID-19. The donor label of this sample is uncertain. Sequences were obtained from peripheral blood. The CDR3 coding sequence is TGTGCCACCCCCCTGCGGGTAGGGGAGACCCAGTACTTC. Amino acid sequence: CATPLRVGETQYF.